The next 15 T cell receptor beta chains were all read from a single sample in a study of naive and memory T cell subsets. An equimolar mix of two oligonucleotides served as the beta constant-region primer for TRBC1 and TRBC2. Four rounds of PCR amplified the ligated cDNA using nested alpha and beta constant-region primers plus SP2. TCRdb reprocessed the UMI-ligation and nested PCR reads via MiXCR and lists one record per CDR3 protein. The sample has around 18,000 distinct CDR3 sequences; approximately 9.4% are singletons. Sequencing was carried out using central memory CD8+ T cells from blood. The receptors derive from a human donor in good health.

In this sample, this clonotype turned up a few times. V gene TRBV19 combines with J gene TRBJ2-2; D unclear. This CDR3 contains 14 residues. Trimming shortened V by 2 bases and J by 0 bases, and 4 bases separated the two germline ends. CDR1 and CDR2 from the germline V gene are LNHDA and SQIVND (reference sequence). The CDR3 sequence is CASSINPNTGELFF. CDR3 bases: TGTGCCAGTAGTATAAACCCGAACACCGGGGAGCTGTTTTTT. The full variable domain, with the rest looked up from reference TRBV19 and TRBJ2-2, is DGGITQSPKYLFRKEGQNVTLSCEQNLNHDAMYWYRQDPGQGLRLIYYSQIVNDFQKGDIAEGYSVSREKKESFPLTVTSAQKNPTAFYLCASSINPNTGELFFGEGSRLTVL.

The chain employs TRBV20-1 and TRBJ2-1; no reliable D call. CDR3 length: 12 amino acids. The germline CDR1 and CDR2 sequences are DFQATT and SNEGSKA (reference sequence). Between the trimmed V and J ends, which lost 0 bases and 7 bases, there was a span of 7 bases. DNA of the CDR3: TGCAGTGCTAGAGATCTCGGTAATGAGCAGTTCTTC. Translation gives CSARDLGNEQFF.

This clonotype was observed at least ten times. V gene TRBV6-2 or TRBV6-3 combines with J gene TRBJ2-5; tentatively, D is TRBD2 (5 bases). Germline V gene lookup returns CDR1 MNHEY and CDR2 SVGEGT. V was trimmed by 2 bases and J by 3 bases, leaving 7 bases between them. The CDR3 totals 13 residues. CDR3 coding DNA: TGTGCCAGCAGTTACGAAGCGGAAGAGACCCAGTACTTC. Amino acid sequence: CASSYEAEETQYF.

This clonotype was counted a few times. The chain employs TRBV2 and TRBJ1-5; 9 bases match TRBD1. Germline-derived CDR1 and CDR2 are SNHLY and FYNNEI. Trimming took 3 bases from V and 4 from J; bases not matched to a gene: 4. This CDR3 has 15 residues. The DNA of the CDR3 is TGTGCCAGCAGTGAGGGACAGGGTATTAATCAGCCCCAGCATTTT. This sequence encodes CASSEGQGINQPQHF.

This clonotype was detected ten times or more. CDR3: CASSFTGGWSYYGYTF. Here the CDR3 DNA reads TGTGCCAGCAGTTTTACGGGGGGTTGGAGTTATTATGGCTACACCTTC. The chain employs TRBV28 and TRBJ1-2; D may be TRBD1 (5 bases). Germline CDR1 MDHEN, CDR2 SYDVKM. The V end lost 3 bases, the J end lost 5 bases, and 19 bases lay between the germline ends. The CDR3 is made up of 16 amino acids.

This clonotype was seen a handful of times. This sequence joins TRBV7-2 and TRBJ2-2, with unresolved D. Trimming left V 5 bases short and J 1 base short, with 5 bases between. The CDR3 covers 13 residues. Germline lookup yields CDR1 SGHTA and CDR2 FQGNSA. The CDR3 nucleotides are TGTGCCAGCAGCCTACTGAACACCGGGGAGCTGTTTTTT. Protein: CASSLLNTGELFF.

A few counts support this clonotype. This chain uses TRBV7-9 with TRBJ1-1; tentatively, D is TRBD1 (6 bases). Germline CDR1 SEHNR, CDR2 FQNEAQ (reference sequence). The CDR3 consists of 18 residues. The V gene lost 4 bases and the J gene lost 8 bases, with 29 bases spanning the gap. The DNA of the CDR3 is TGTGCCAGCAGCTCCCCTAGGGGGGCAGGGTTGGGCCTTCCCGAAGCTTTCTTT. It is translated as CASSSPRGAGLGLPEAFF.

At least ten counts were recorded for this clonotype. The chain links TRBV6-4 to TRBJ2-2, with a weak D call TRBD2 (7 bases). Trimming pared 8 bases from V and 3 bases from J, leaving 13 bases between. The CDR3 sequence is 14 residues long. CDR1 MRHNA and CDR2 SNTAGT come from the germline V gene. This CDR3 is CASRPGGDTGELFF. DNA of the CDR3: TGTGCCAGCCGACCGGGGGGCGACACCGGGGAGCTGTTTTTT.

This clonotype appeared many times. For the CDR3, the DNA is TGTGCCAGCAGTCCCGGGACCTCCGCCACAGATACGCAGTATTTT. This codes for CASSPGTSATDTQYF. The chain combines TRBV2 with TRBJ2-3; D may match TRBD1 or TRBD2 (5 bases each). This CDR3 has 15 amino acids. The ends were cut back, 5 bases at V and 2 bases at J, with 14 bases in the middle. CDR1 is SNHLY, CDR2 FYNNEI, per germline. Variable domain in full (rest from reference TRBV2 and TRBJ2-3): EPEVTQTPSHQVTQMGQEVILRCVPISNHLYFYWYRQILGQKVEFLVSFYNNEISEKSEIFDDQFSVERPDGSNFTLKIRSTKLEDSAMYFCASSPGTSATDTQYFGPGTRLTVL.

About this clonotype: A much larger clone differs by one base, so this may be a read error. The chain recombines TRBV25-1 with TRBJ2-5, with a weak D call TRBD1 (6 bases). From germline, CDR1 is MGHDK and CDR2 SYGVNS. The CDR3 is 14 residues long. V was cut by 1 base and J by 1 base, with 7 bases left in between. CDR3 sequence (DNA): TGTGCCAGCAGTGAATTGGACAGCCAAGAGACCCAGTACTTC. It specifies CASSELDSQETQYF.

This clonotype is labeled medium-sized (0.01 to 0.1%). The chain is built from TRBV29-1 and TRBJ2-1; TRBD2 matches at 13 bases. Germline trimming cut 6 bases from V and 3 bases from J; bases unmatched to any gene: 2. CDR1 and CDR2 from the germline V gene are SQVTM and ANQGSEA. The CDR3 consists of 14 residues. This CDR3 is CSVGTSGDYNEQFF. The CDR3 DNA reads TGCAGCGTAGGGACTAGCGGGGACTACAATGAGCAGTTCTTC.

This clonotype has just a few counts. The chain carries TRBV6-4 and TRBJ2-3; possibly TRBD2 for D (5 bases). V lost 3 bases and J lost 0, with 7 bases in between. The CDR3 spans 14 residues. The germline CDR1 and CDR2 sequences are MRHNA and SNTAGT. CDR3 sequence (DNA): TGTGCCAGCAGTGAGGGCGGGAGCACAGATACGCAGTATTTT. Translation: CASSEGGSTDTQYF.

The V call is TRBV12-3 or TRBV12-4, the J call TRBJ1-4, with D possibly being TRBD1 (6 bases). This CDR3 has 14 amino acids. Trimming shortened V by 5 bases and J by 4 bases, and 11 bases separated the two germline ends. DNA of the CDR3: TGTGCCAGCAGTCTGACAGGCCGTAATGAAAAACTGTTTTTT. Amino acids: CASSLTGRNEKLFF.

V usage is TRBV19 and J usage is TRBJ2-3; 11 positions agree with TRBD2. Germline CDR1 and CDR2: LNHDA and SQIVND (reference sequence). V shed 6 bases and J 4 bases; nucleotides not matched to a gene: 15. The CDR3 sequence is 18 residues long. This CDR3 reads CASSFPGPTSGRADTQYF. In DNA, the CDR3 is TGTGCCAGTAGCTTTCCGGGTCCTACTAGCGGGAGAGCAGATACGCAGTATTTT.

This clonotype was recorded a few times. The rearrangement links TRBV7-3 to TRBJ2-2, with unresolved D. Germline V CDR1 and CDR2: SGHTA, FQGTGA. The CDR3 is made up of 12 amino acids. V was shortened by 2 bases and J by 4 bases, with 2 bases between the two germline ends. CDR3 DNA: TGTGCCAGCAGCTTAGTCACCGGGGAGCTGTTTTTT. As protein: CASSLVTGELFF.